These 11 T cell receptor beta chains were all obtained from the same sample, sequenced in a study of T cell repertoires in cytomegalovirus infection. TCRdb processed the reads anew with MiXCR; each CDR3 protein has one entry. The data hold 200,000 to 250,000 distinct CDR3 sequences, with approximately 38% observed a single time. The antigens these receptors bind are not known. The material sequenced was CD8+ T cells from cultured PBMCs, taken from culture after CMV antigen stimulation. These receptor sequences come from a human donor in good health (CMV status not recorded). Some clones in this sample may be carry-over from other donors' samples.

CDR3 nucleotide sequence: TGTGCCAGCAGCACCGAGGGCCTTGAAAACATTCAGTACTTC. It yields the protein CASSTEGLENIQYF. The gene calls are TRBV7-9 and TRBJ2-4; weak D call: TRBD2 (5 bases). Trimming took off 5 bases at V and 5 bases at J, with 13 bases between the two ends. CDR1 and CDR2 (germline): SEHNR, FQNEAQ (reference sequence). The CDR3 contains 14 residues.

DNA for the CDR3: TGTGCCAGCAGTTACTCTACAGGGTTACCCTATGGCTACACCTTC. Translated, it gives CASSYSTGLPYGYTF. The V and J genes are TRBV6-5 and TRBJ1-2, with D possibly matching TRBD1 (6 bases). Germline CDR1 reads MNHEY; CDR2 reads SVGAGI. V was pared by 0 bases and J by 4 bases, with 12 bases between. The CDR3 runs 15 residues.

The rearrangement joins TRBV11-1 to TRBJ2-3; the D gene is possibly TRBD2 (6 bases). There are 13 residues in the CDR3. Trimming removed 6 bases at V and 4 bases at J, with 11 bases between. CDR1 is SGHAT, CDR2 FQDESV, per germline (reference sequence). The CDR3 DNA reads TGTGCCAGCAGGGCCAGGGAGGCAGATACGCAGTATTTT. This gives the protein CASRAREADTQYF.

This clonotype was detected a few times. V and J are TRBV27 and TRBJ2-3; 10 positions match TRBD2. The CDR3 sequence is 17 residues long. Looked up from germline, CDR1 is MNHEY and CDR2 is SMNVEV (reference sequence). Losses at the gene ends were 5 bases for V and 2 bases for J; bases not matched to a gene: 10. CDR3 loop: CASSGGLASTYTDTQYF. The CDR3 nucleotides read TGTGCCAGCAGTGGGGGACTAGCGAGCACCTACACAGATACGCAGTATTTT.

This sequence joins TRBV2 and TRBJ1-5; a possible D gene is TRBD1 (6 bases). The V end lost 9 bases, the J end lost 3 bases, and 15 bases lay between the germline ends. The CDR3 runs 14 residues. Germline CDR1 reads SNHLY; CDR2 reads FYNNEI. In nucleotides, the CDR3 is TGTGCCAGTACCGCCCAGGGGCTCAATCAGCCCCAGCATTTT. It specifies CASTAQGLNQPQHF.

The rearrangement uses TRBV7-6 and TRBJ2-5; D is unresolved. This CDR3 is 15 amino acids long. V lost 3 bases, J lost 1 base, and 12 bases lay in between. The germline gives CDR1 SGHVS, CDR2 FNYEAQ. As DNA, the CDR3 is TGTGCCAGCAGCTTGGTTAGTAGCCTCCAAGAGACCCAGTACTTC. Translation gives CASSLVSSLQETQYF.

In this sample, this clonotype turned up a few times. The chain is built from TRBV4-1 and TRBJ2-5; possible D gene TRBD1, 6 bases. The CDR3 runs to 16 residues. V lost 0 bases and J lost 4, with 15 bases in between. Germline V CDR1 and CDR2: MGHRA, YSYEKL. The CDR3 DNA reads TGCGCCAGCAGCCAAGAGAGGGGGTGGATTGGAGAGACCCAGTACTTC. This translates into CASSQERGWIGETQYF.

The V call is TRBV4-2, the J call TRBJ1-3; D is ambiguous. The V gene's germline CDR1 is LGHNA and CDR2 YNFKEQ. V lost 3 bases and J 7 bases, leaving 22 bases between the germline ends. The CDR3 has 17 residues. The CDR3 sequence is CASSHPRSRIHRNTIYF. Written as DNA, the CDR3 is TGTGCCAGCAGCCACCCAAGGAGCAGGATTCATCGGAACACCATATATTTT.

This clonotype has just a few counts. The chain carries TRBV30 and TRBJ2-1; D is perhaps TRBD2 (5 bases). The CDR3 spans 13 residues. Trimming removed 2 bases from V and 13 bases from J, with 18 bases in between. The germline V gene has CDR1 GTSNPN and CDR2 SVGIG (reference sequence). The CDR3 coding sequence is TGTGCCTGGAGTTCTTGGACGGCTACGGGACAGTTCTTC. Its protein is CAWSSWTATGQFF.

This clonotype showed up just a few times. The rearrangement links TRBV29-1 to TRBJ1-3, with no clear D. CDR1 and CDR2 from the germline V gene are SQVTM and ANQGSEA. V was trimmed by 0 bases and J by 2 bases, leaving 8 bases between them. This CDR3 spans 14 amino acids. CDR3 bases: TGCAGCGTTGAAGAAGTGGGGACTGGAAACACCATATATTTT. It yields the protein CSVEEVGTGNTIYF.

The chain links TRBV20-1 to TRBJ2-3; 12 nucleotides match TRBD2. Per the germline V gene, CDR1 is DFQATT and CDR2 is SNEGSKA (reference sequence). This CDR3 has 20 amino acids. After removal of 6 bases from V and 1 base from J, the junction contained 20 bases not matched to a gene. CDR3 region: CSADTGTSGFEADGTDTQYF. CDR3 in DNA: TGCAGTGCCGATACCGGGACTAGCGGGTTTGAAGCAGATGGCACAGATACGCAGTATTTT.